This passage covers 29 T cell receptor beta chains from one sample sequenced in a study of blood T cells in healthy people across ages. Together with a sample-barcoded 5' primer, a J-beta primer mix was included in a second PCR lasting roughly 6 to 12 cycles. From the 5' RACE reads, TCRdb called clonotypes with MiXCR, one entry per CDR3 protein. The sample has 550,000 to 650,000 distinct CDR3 sequences, 27% seen once. These data also formed part of another study, on T cells of mothers and their children.

Sequencing input: blood. Receptors were obtained from a boy younger than 10 in good health.

The chain employs TRBV12-5 and TRBJ1-5; D is unresolved. CDR3 size: 12 residues. The germline CDR1 and CDR2 sequences are LGHNT and FRNRAP. Trimming removed 4 bases from V and 4 bases from J, with 5 bases in between. The CDR3 loop is CASGWSNQPQHF. CDR3 nucleotides: TGTGCTAGTGGTTGGAGTAATCAGCCCCAGCATTTT.

The rearrangement joins TRBV7-2 to TRBJ2-1; 9 bases agree with TRBD2. J gave up 4 bases and V 2 bases, and 3 bases lay outside the gene matches. The CDR3 has 15 residues. Germline V CDR1 and CDR2: SGHTA, FQGNSA. The CDR3 loop is CASSLLAGLYNEQFF. CDR3 nucleotides: TGTGCCAGCAGCTTACTAGCGGGACTATACAATGAGCAGTTCTTC.

This clonotype has more than one count but fewer than ten. J is TRBJ2-1 and V is TRBV12-3 or TRBV12-4; no clear D. The closer fit of TRBJ2-5 to the DNA end suggests the J call may be wrong. The CDR3 extends over 14 amino acids. The CDR3 bases are TGTGCCAGCAGTTTATCCTCGTCTAAAGAGACCCAGTACTTC. Translating gives CASSLSSSKETQYF.

The rearrangement joins TRBV7-2 to TRBJ2-2, with 7 bases lining up with TRBD2. Trimming at V came to 1 base and at J to 6 bases, leaving 5 bases not matched to a gene. The CDR3 is 15 amino acids. The V gene's germline CDR1 is SGHTA and CDR2 FQGNSA. CDR3 DNA: TGTGCCAGCAGCTTAGTACCTAGCGGCTCCGGGGAGCTGTTTTTT. Protein product: CASSLVPSGSGELFF.

This chain uses TRBV4-1 with TRBJ2-3; 9 nucleotides match TRBD1. V dropped 1 base and J dropped 0; count of bases not matched to a gene: 5. The CDR3 loop spans 17 amino acids. The germline V gene encodes CDR1 MGHRA and CDR2 YSYEKL. CDR3 region: CASSQGPQGASTDTQYF. DNA of the CDR3: TGCGCCAGCAGCCAAGGCCCACAGGGGGCAAGCACAGATACGCAGTATTTT.

The chain links TRBV5-1 to TRBJ1-1; D uncertain. The CDR3 covers 16 residues. Per germline, CDR1 SGHRS and CDR2 YFSETQ. The ends were cut back, 4 bases at V and 3 bases at J, with 19 bases in the middle. The CDR3, as DNA: TGCGCCAGCAGCCCGATTGGATCCCCGAAGGACACTGAAGCTTTCTTT. This sequence encodes CASSPIGSPKDTEAFF.

This chain joins TRBV18 and TRBJ2-1; D ambiguous. CDR3 length: 15 residues. V was cut by 4 bases and J by 6 bases, with 16 bases left in between. The V gene's germline CDR1 is KGHSH and CDR2 LQKENI. CDR3 protein: CASSLAGRSPNEQFF. In nucleotides, the CDR3 is TGTGCCAGCTCACTCGCCGGACGGAGCCCCAATGAGCAGTTCTTC. Variable domain in full (rest from reference TRBV18 and TRBJ2-1): NAGVMQNPRHLVRRRGQEARLRCSPMKGHSHVYWYRQLPEEGLKFMVYLQKENIIDESGMPKERFSAEFPKEGPSILRIQQVVRGDSAAYFCASSLAGRSPNEQFFGPGTRLTVL.

This clonotype occurred many times. The chain recombines TRBV19 with TRBJ2-5; 7 bases align to TRBD2. CDR3 length: 14 residues. Trimming took 5 bases from V and 0 from J; bases not matched to a gene: 3. Germline V gene lookup returns CDR1 LNHDA and CDR2 SQIVND (reference sequence). The CDR3 is CASSLAGDQETQYF. CDR3 nucleotide sequence: TGTGCCAGTAGTCTGGCGGGAGACCAAGAGACCCAGTACTTC.

This chain connects TRBV7-9 to TRBJ2-7; TRBD2 matches at 12 bases. The CDR3 spans 16 residues. V lost 5 bases, J lost 6 bases, and 11 bases stayed unmatched. Per germline, CDR1 SEHNR and CDR2 FQNEAQ (reference sequence). The CDR3 is CASSQLLAGGPGEQYF. The CDR3 DNA reads TGTGCCAGCAGCCAGCTGCTAGCGGGAGGGCCGGGCGAGCAGTACTTC.

This sequence joins TRBV9 and TRBJ1-4; D gene ambiguous. This CDR3 is built from 14 residues. The V and J ends lost 3 bases and 7 bases respectively, with 13 bases between them. Looked up from germline, CDR1 is SGDLS and CDR2 is YYNGEE. CDR3 nucleotide sequence: TGTGCCAGCAGCGCGACTGATGGAAGTGAAAAACTGTTTTTT. Its translation: CASSATDGSEKLFF.

This chain joins TRBV10-2 and TRBJ2-3; D is possibly TRBD2 (5 bases). CDR3 length: 12 amino acids. Between the trimmed V and J ends, which lost 3 bases and 6 bases, there was a span of 7 bases. Per germline, CDR1 WSHSY and CDR2 SAAADI. CDR3 in DNA: TGCGCCAGCAGTGATCCGGGGGATACGCAGTATTTT. Protein: CASSDPGDTQYF.

The chain's CDR3 is CASSAGGKGYTF. CDR3 sequence (DNA): TGTGCCAGCAGTGCAGGGGGAAAGGGCTACACCTTC. The rearrangement joins TRBV12-3 or TRBV12-4 to TRBJ1-2; 7 bases align to TRBD1. The ends lost 5 bases at V and 8 bases at J; junction bases unmatched: 5. This CDR3 comprises 12 residues.

The J gene is TRBJ1-6, the V gene TRBV20-1; D unclear. Trimming pared 4 bases from V and 7 bases from J, leaving 8 bases between. Germline assignment: CDR1 DFQATT and CDR2 SNEGSKA (reference sequence). The CDR3 length is 12 residues. The CDR3 reads CSATDGNSPLHF. CDR3 DNA: TGCAGTGCTACGGACGGAAATTCACCCCTCCACTTT.

This clonotype was recorded a few times. One end of the junction is discordant with germline, which a read error may explain. The V and J genes are TRBV7-2 and TRBJ1-4; 9 bases align to TRBD1. There are 15 residues in the CDR3. Germline CDR1 is SGHTA and CDR2 is FQGNSA. The CDR3 region is CASSVSGTGHEKLFF. The DNA for the CDR3 is TGTGCCAGCAGCGTTTCCGGGACAGGGCATGAAAAGCTGTTTTTT.

The gene calls are TRBV28 and TRBJ1-2; TRBD1 agrees at 12 bases. The germline V gene encodes CDR1 MDHEN and CDR2 SYDVKM. This CDR3 comprises 15 residues. V gave up 4 bases and J gave up 5 bases; unmatched junction bases: 5. CDR3 nucleotide sequence: TGTGCCAGCAGTTATCCGGGACAGGGGGCTTATGGCTACACCTTC. Its protein is CASSYPGQGAYGYTF.

This sequence joins TRBV7-2 and TRBJ2-2; possibly TRBD2 for D (5 bases). CDR1 and CDR2 (germline): SGHTA, FQGNSA. V was pared by 3 bases and J by 6 bases, with 11 bases between. This CDR3 contains 14 residues. CDR3 nucleotide sequence: TGTGCCAGCAGCTTGGTTGCGGGCGCCGGGGAGCTGTTTTTT. Its protein is CASSLVAGAGELFF.

This clonotype has a handful of counts. The chain joins TRBV3-1 to TRBJ2-5, with 13 bases lining up with TRBD2. The DNA end lines up better with TRBJ2-1; the J call may be wrong. Germline V lookup: CDR1 LGHDT, CDR2 YNNKEL (reference sequence). CDR3 length: 14 amino acids. CDR3 nucleotides: TGTGCCAGCAGCTACGGACTAGCGGGGGTTGAGCAGTTCTTC. This gives the protein CASSYGLAGVEQFF.

CDR3 residues: CASSLAGEPYNEQFF. CDR3 nucleotides: TGCGCCAGCAGCTTGGCCGGGGAACCCTACAATGAGCAGTTCTTC. The chain couples TRBV5-1 to TRBJ2-1, with a tentative D call TRBD2 (5 bases). The CDR3 is 15 residues long. Deletions cut 0 bases from V and 2 bases from J, with 9 bases between. In germline, CDR1 is SGHRS, CDR2 YFSETQ. Full variable domain (remainder filled in from reference TRBV5-1 and TRBJ2-1): KAGVTQTPRYLIKTRGQQVTLSCSPISGHRSVSWYQQTPGQGLQFLFEYFSETQRNKGNFPGRFSGRQFSNSRSEMNVSTLELGDSALYLCASSLAGEPYNEQFFGPGTRLTVL.

CDR3 amino acids: CSVGLADYNEQFF. The DNA for the CDR3 is TGCAGCGTCGGACTAGCGGACTACAATGAGCAGTTCTTC. The V gene is TRBV29-1, the J gene TRBJ2-1; 10 nucleotides agree with TRBD2. CDR3 length equals 13 residues. Germline V gene data show CDR1 as SQVTM and CDR2 as ANQGSEA. With V trimmed by 6 bases and J by 3 bases, 2 bases remained unmatched.

The V and J genes are TRBV25-1 and TRBJ1-1; maybe TRBD1 (6 bases). Trimming stripped 2 bases from V and 0 bases from J, with 22 bases between. Per germline, CDR1 MGHDK and CDR2 SYGVNS. This CDR3 contains 19 residues. The CDR3 sequence: CASSEMGWGPDGMNTEAFF. The CDR3 DNA sequence: TGTGCCAGCAGTGAAATGGGGTGGGGGCCAGATGGCATGAACACTGAAGCTTTCTTT.

The chain is built from TRBV20-1 and TRBJ2-5; 7 positions agree with TRBD1. This CDR3 has 14 amino acids. V was clipped by 6 bases and J by 7 bases; unmatched bases: 14. Per the germline V gene, CDR1 is DFQATT and CDR2 is SNEGSKA (reference sequence). CDR3 DNA sequence: TGCAGTGCGACTGTGTCACAGGGGAGTGGGACCCAGTACTTC. Translation gives CSATVSQGSGTQYF.

The rearrangement uses TRBV27 and TRBJ1-2; 12 positions agree with TRBD1. This CDR3 has 15 residues. Germline V gives CDR1 MNHEY, CDR2 SMNVEV (reference sequence). Trimming removed 6 bases from V and 6 bases from J; junction bases left unmatched: 8. The CDR3 reads CASRPGQGAWNGYTF. As DNA, the CDR3 is TGTGCCAGCAGGCCGGGACAGGGGGCCTGGAATGGCTACACCTTC.

The sample holds a few counts of this clonotype. At one of its ends the junction is not consistent with the germline gene, which may arise from a read error. The CDR3 region has the DNA TGCGCCAGCAGTGAAGATGGGAGAGCCTATGGCTACACCTTC. It encodes CASSEDGRAYGYTF. The chain uses TRBV6-1 and TRBJ1-2; no reliable D call. Germline lookup yields CDR1 MNHNS and CDR2 SASEGT. This CDR3 contains 14 residues.

V gene TRBV4-1 combines with J gene TRBJ2-3; 8 nucleotides line up with TRBD2. CDR1 is MGHRA, CDR2 YSYEKL, per germline. After removal of 1 base from V and 4 bases from J, the junction contained 4 bases not matched to a gene. This CDR3 is 15 amino acids long. CDR3 region: CASSQGLASADTQYF. CDR3 coding DNA: TGCGCCAGCAGCCAAGGACTAGCGTCCGCAGATACGCAGTATTTT.

The chain uses TRBV19 and TRBJ2-5; 12 bases fit TRBD2. Germline CDR1 and CDR2: LNHDA and SQIVND (reference sequence). This CDR3 contains 14 residues. J was trimmed by 14 bases and V by 5 bases; bases with no gene match: 12. This CDR3 is CASSATSGGPTVYF. CDR3 sequence (DNA): TGTGCCAGTAGTGCAACTAGCGGGGGGCCGACCGTATACTTC. The entire variable domain, with the rest obtained from reference TRBV19 and TRBJ2-5, is as follows: DGGITQSPKYLFRKEGQNVTLSCEQNLNHDAMYWYRQDPGQGLRLIYYSQIVNDFQKGDIAEGYSVSREKKESFPLTVTSAQKNPTAFYLCASSATSGGPTVYFGPGTRLLVL.

The chain recombines TRBV10-3 with TRBJ2-3, with D possibly being TRBD2 (6 bases). This CDR3 comprises 13 residues. Looked up from germline, CDR1 is ENHRY and CDR2 is SYGVKD. V was clipped by 4 bases and J by 4 bases, with 9 bases between them. CDR3 in DNA: TGTGCCATCAGTGGTGCTAGCGCAGATACGCAGTATTTT. Translation: CAISGASADTQYF.

The gene calls are TRBV7-3 and TRBJ2-3; 12 positions agree with TRBD2. V was pared by 4 bases and J by 6 bases, with 8 bases of the junction left unmatched. Germline V lookup: CDR1 SGHTA, CDR2 FQGTGA. The CDR3 runs to 16 residues. CDR3 nucleotide sequence: TGTGCCAGCAGCTCCAAGATTCTAGCGGGAGGGGATACGCAGTATTTT. The encoded protein is CASSSKILAGGDTQYF.

This clonotype occurred many times. The chain couples TRBV6-5 to TRBJ1-2; TRBD1 matches 9 bases. With V trimmed by 7 bases and J by 2 bases, 5 bases remained unmatched. This CDR3 has 14 residues. Germline V CDR1 and CDR2: MNHEY, SVGAGI. The chain's CDR3 is CASKPGTGNYGYTF. DNA of the CDR3: TGTGCCAGCAAACCCGGGACAGGGAACTATGGCTACACCTTC.

This chain joins TRBV29-1 and TRBJ2-7; TRBD1 matches 7 bases. CDR1 is SQVTM and CDR2 is ANQGSEA in the germline V gene. V was pared by 6 bases and J by 1 base, with 6 bases of the junction left unmatched. This CDR3 contains 13 residues. CDR3 amino acids: CSVHDRESYEQYF. CDR3 nucleotide sequence: TGCAGCGTGCATGACAGGGAGTCCTACGAGCAGTACTTC.